This TCR beta chain was sequenced during a study of blood T cell repertoires in COVID-19. The V and J ends lost 8 bases and 2 bases, in that order; junction bases with no gene match: 9. The germline V gene has CDR1 GTSNPN and CDR2 SVGIG (reference sequence). This CDR3 has 17 amino acids. Produced via immunoSEQ multiplex PCR; TCRdb's table is partial and in-frame only. The data show 290,000 or so clones, 90% seen once. The genes are TRBV30 and TRBJ2-6, with 13 bases aligning to TRBD2. The sample was PBMCs or T cells enriched from blood (not recorded which). The TCR originated in a woman between 18 and 29 years old with acute COVID-19. In nucleotides, the CDR3 is TGTGCCGTGGAAGTGACTAGCGGGAGGCCTGGGGCCAACGTCCTGACTTTC. Its translation is CAVEVTSGRPGANVLTF.